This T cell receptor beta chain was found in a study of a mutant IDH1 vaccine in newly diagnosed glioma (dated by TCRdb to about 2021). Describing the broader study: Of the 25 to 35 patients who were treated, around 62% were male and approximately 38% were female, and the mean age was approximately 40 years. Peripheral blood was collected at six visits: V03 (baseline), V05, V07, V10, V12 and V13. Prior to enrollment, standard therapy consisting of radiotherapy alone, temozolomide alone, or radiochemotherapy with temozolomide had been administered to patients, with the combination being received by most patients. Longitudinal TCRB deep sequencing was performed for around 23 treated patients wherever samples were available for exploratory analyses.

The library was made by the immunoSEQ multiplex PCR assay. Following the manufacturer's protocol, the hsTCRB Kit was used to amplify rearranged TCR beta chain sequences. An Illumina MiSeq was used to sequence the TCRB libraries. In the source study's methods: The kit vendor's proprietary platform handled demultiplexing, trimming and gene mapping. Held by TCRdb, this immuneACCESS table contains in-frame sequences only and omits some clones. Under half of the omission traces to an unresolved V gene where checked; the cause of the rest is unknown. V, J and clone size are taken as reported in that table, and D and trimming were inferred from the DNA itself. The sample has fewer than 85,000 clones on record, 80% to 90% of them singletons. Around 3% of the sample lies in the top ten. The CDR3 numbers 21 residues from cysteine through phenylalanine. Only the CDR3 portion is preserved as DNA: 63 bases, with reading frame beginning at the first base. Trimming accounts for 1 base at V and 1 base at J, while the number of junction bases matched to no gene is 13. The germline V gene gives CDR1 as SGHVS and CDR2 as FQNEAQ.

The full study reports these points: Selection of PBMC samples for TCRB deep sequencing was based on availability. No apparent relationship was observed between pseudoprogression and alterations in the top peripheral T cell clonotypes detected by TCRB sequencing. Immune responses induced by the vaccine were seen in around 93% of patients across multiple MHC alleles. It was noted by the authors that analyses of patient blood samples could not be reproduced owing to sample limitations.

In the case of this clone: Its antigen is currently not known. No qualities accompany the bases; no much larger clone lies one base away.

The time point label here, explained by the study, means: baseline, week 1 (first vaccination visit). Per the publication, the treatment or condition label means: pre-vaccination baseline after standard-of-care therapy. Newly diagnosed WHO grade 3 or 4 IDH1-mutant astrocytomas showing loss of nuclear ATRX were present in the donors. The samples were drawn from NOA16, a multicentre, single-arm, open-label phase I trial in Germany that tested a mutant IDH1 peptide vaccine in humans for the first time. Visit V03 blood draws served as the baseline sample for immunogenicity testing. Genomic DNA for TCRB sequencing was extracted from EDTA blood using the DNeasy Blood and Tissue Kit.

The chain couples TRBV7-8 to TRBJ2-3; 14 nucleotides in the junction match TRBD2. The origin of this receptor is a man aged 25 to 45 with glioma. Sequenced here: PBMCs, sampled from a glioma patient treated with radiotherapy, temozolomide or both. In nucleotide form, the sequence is TGTGCCAGCAGCTTAGTAAAGGGACTAGCGGGGGCCACCGTGGGCACAGATACGCAGTATTTT. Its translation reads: CASSLVKGLAGATVGTDTQYF.